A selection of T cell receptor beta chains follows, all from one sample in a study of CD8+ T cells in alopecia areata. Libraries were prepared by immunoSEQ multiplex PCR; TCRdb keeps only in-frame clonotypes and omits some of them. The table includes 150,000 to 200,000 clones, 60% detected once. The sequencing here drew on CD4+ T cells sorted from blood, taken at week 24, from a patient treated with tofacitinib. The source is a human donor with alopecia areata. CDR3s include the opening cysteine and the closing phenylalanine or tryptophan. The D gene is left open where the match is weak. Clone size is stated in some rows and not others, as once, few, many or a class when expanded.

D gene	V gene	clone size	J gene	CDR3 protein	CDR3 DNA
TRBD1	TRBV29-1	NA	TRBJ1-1	CSAGQGGETEAFF	TGCAGCGCGGGACAGGGAGGGGAGACTGAAGCTTTCTTT
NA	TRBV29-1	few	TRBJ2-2	CSVGSLNAGELFF	TGCAGCGTTGGAAGCTTGAATGCCGGGGAGCTGTTTTTT
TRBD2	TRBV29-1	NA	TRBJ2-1	CSVGTSGGINEQFF	TGCAGCGTTGGTACCAGCGGGGGCATCAATGAGCAGTTCTTC
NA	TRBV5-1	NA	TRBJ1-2	CASSLEDTDYGYTF	TGCGCCAGCAGCTTGGAGGACACGGACTATGGCTACACCTTC
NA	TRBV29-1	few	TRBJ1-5	CSVGGANQPQHF	TGCAGCGTGGGGGGAGCCAATCAGCCCCAGCATTTT
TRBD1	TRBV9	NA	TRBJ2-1	CASSVDRGPYNEQFF	TGTGCCAGCAGCGTAGACAGGGGGCCCTACAATGAGCAGTTCTTC
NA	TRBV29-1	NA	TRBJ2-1	CSVEVGQKQFF	TGCAGCGTTGAAGTTGGACAGAAGCAGTTCTTC
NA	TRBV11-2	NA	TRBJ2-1	CASSLMAATNEQFF	TGTGCCAGCAGCTTAATGGCGGCTACGAATGAGCAGTTCTTC
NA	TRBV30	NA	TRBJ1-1	CAWSNTGKNTEAFF	TGTGCCTGGAGTAACACAGGGAAGAACACTGAAGCTTTCTTT
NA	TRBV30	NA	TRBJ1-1	CAWSVPTGNTEAFF	TGTGCCTGGAGTGTACCCACAGGGAACACTGAAGCTTTCTTT
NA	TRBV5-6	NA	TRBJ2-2	CASSWGKSGELFF	TGTGCCAGCAGCTGGGGGAAATCCGGGGAGCTGTTTTTT
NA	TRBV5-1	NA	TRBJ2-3	CASSLDRDTQYF	TGCGCCAGCAGCCTGGACCGGGATACGCAGTATTTT
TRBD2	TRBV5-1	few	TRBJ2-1	CASSLQAGGLNEQFF	TGCGCCAGCAGCTTACAAGCGGGGGGCCTCAATGAGCAGTTCTTC
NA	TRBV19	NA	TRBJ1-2	CASTPTPVHGYTF	TGTGCCAGTACCCCGACCCCAGTCCATGGCTACACCTTC
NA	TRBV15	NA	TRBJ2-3	CATSRDNEYTQYF	TGTGCCACCAGCAGAGATAATGAGTATACGCAGTATTTT
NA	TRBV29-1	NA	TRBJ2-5	CSVELRKPRSEQETQYF	TGCAGCGTTGAATTGCGGAAACCCAGGTCAGAACAAGAGACCCAGTACTTC
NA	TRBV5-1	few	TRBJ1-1	CASSLGEVNTEAFF	TGCGCCAGCAGCTTGGGGGAAGTGAACACTGAAGCTTTCTTT
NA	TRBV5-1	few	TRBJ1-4	CASCQGGTNEKLFF	TGCGCCAGCTGTCAGGGTGGAACTAATGAAAAACTGTTTTTT
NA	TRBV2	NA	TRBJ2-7	CASNQPEAPYEQYF	TGTGCCAGCAACCAACCAGAGGCCCCCTACGAGCAGTACTTC
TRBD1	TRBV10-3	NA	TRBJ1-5	CATRGTGRNQPQHF	TGTGCCACCAGAGGGACAGGCCGGAATCAGCCCCAGCATTTT
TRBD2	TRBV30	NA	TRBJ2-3	CAWSVRGGTDTQYF	TGTGCCTGGAGTGTACGGGGGGGCACAGATACGCAGTATTTT
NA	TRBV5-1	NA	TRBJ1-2	CASSLLPGSDYGYTF	TGCGCCAGCAGCTTGTTGCCAGGGTCGGACTATGGCTACACCTTC
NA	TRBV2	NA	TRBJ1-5	CASTKGLNNQPQHF	TGTGCCAGCACCAAGGGGTTGAACAATCAGCCCCAGCATTTT
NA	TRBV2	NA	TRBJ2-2	CASSAGELFF	TGTGCCAGCAGTGCGGGGGAGCTGTTTTTT
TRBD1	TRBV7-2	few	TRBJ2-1	CASSRDRELYNEQFF	TGTGCCAGCAGCCGGGACAGGGAACTTTACAATGAGCAGTTCTTC
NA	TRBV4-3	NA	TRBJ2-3	CASSQDRRGTDTQYF	TGCGCCAGCAGCCAAGATCGTAGGGGCACAGATACGCAGTATTTT
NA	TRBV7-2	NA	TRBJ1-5	CASSLTAMGQPQHF	TGTGCCAGCAGCCTCACAGCGATGGGTCAGCCCCAGCATTTT
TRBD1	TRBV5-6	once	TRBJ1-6	CASSPTQGAQSPLHF	TGTGCCAGCAGCCCGACACAGGGGGCTCAATCACCCCTCCACTTT
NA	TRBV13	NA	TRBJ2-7	CASSLNPGNSYEQYF	TGTGCCAGCAGCTTAAACCCCGGGAATTCCTACGAGCAGTACTTC
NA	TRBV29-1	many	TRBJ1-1	CSVRIVGALAFF	TGCAGCGTGCGGATAGTGGGCGCGTTGGCTTTCTTT